This is a list of T cell receptor beta chains from one sample in a study of T cell responses to AZD1222 COVID-19 vaccine. Sequenced by immunoSEQ multiplex PCR; TCRdb stores in-frame clones only, minus some. The data hold roughly 120,000 clones, with about nine tenths observed a single time. The source material was peripheral blood, sampled on day 0 of MenACWY control vaccination. The receptors originated from an adult in good health. Both conserved end residues are part of each CDR3. D genes are given only for firm matches. The size field is filled for only some rows; it gives once, few, many or a size class.

>TRBV25-1|14|TRBD1|TRBJ1-2|NA
CASSESGGFSGYTF
TGTGCCAGCAGTGAATCAGGGGGCTTTAGTGGCTACACCTTC
>TRBV19|16|NA|TRBJ1-5|once
CASSIVGDFGNQPQHF
TGTGCCAGTAGTATAGTAGGGGATTTTGGCAATCAGCCCCAGCATTTT
>TRBV6-5|15|TRBD1|TRBJ2-7|NA
CASREPGQVSYEQYF
TGTGCCAGCAGGGAGCCGGGACAGGTCTCCTACGAGCAGTACTTC
>TRBV5-4|15|NA|TRBJ2-3|NA
CASTLGGGTTDTQYF
TGTGCCAGCACCCTGGGGGGCGGGACCACAGATACGCAGTATTTT
>TRBV6-1|15|TRBD1|TRBJ2-7|once
CASSEVGQGVGEQYF
TGTGCCAGCAGTGAAGTGGGACAGGGGGTAGGCGAGCAGTACTTC
>TRBV9|16|TRBD2|TRBJ2-1|NA
CASSVELAGAYNEQFF
TGTGCCAGCAGCGTAGAGCTAGCGGGAGCTTACAATGAGCAGTTCTTC
>TRBV5-1|15|TRBD1|TRBJ2-7|NA
CASSLVFGQDIEQYF
TGCGCCAGCAGCTTGGTTTTTGGACAGGACATAGAGCAGTACTTC
>TRBV28|16|TRBD2|TRBJ2-5|NA
CASSLWASGSYKTQYF
TGTGCCAGCAGTTTATGGGCTAGCGGGAGTTACAAGACCCAGTACTTC
>TRBV5-1|15|TRBD1|TRBJ1-2|NA
CASSPAQGGINGYTF
TGCGCCAGCAGCCCTGCTCAGGGGGGGATAAATGGCTACACCTTC
>TRBV4-1|16|TRBD1|TRBJ2-3|once
CASSHSGTGATDTQYF
TGCGCCAGCAGCCATTCGGGGACAGGGGCCACAGATACGCAGTATTTT
>TRBV7-2|15|NA|TRBJ1-5|NA
CASSLTPQAYQPQHF
TGTGCCAGCAGCTTAACACCCCAGGCGTATCAGCCCCAGCATTTT
>TRBV10-3|14|NA|TRBJ1-3|NA
CAIAAGQRGNTIYF
TGTGCCATCGCGGCGGGGCAAAGGGGAAACACCATATATTTT
>TRBV28|15|NA|TRBJ2-1|NA
CASSFPEGGPNEQFF
TGTGCCAGCAGTTTCCCCGAGGGGGGGCCCAATGAGCAGTTCTTC
>TRBV6-4|13|NA|TRBJ2-6|NA
CASGLSGANVLTF
TGTGCCAGTGGACTCTCTGGGGCCAACGTCCTGACTTTC
>TRBV5-4|20|TRBD2|TRBJ2-5|NA
CASSLDPGPGSGRAVETQYF
TGTGCCAGCAGCTTGGATCCCGGCCCCGGGAGCGGGAGGGCCGTGGAGACCCAGTACTTC
>TRBV5-6|13|NA|TRBJ2-7|NA
CASSLAGPYEQYF
TGTGCCAGCAGCTTGGCCGGACCCTACGAGCAGTACTTC
>TRBV9|13|NA|TRBJ1-1|NA
CASSRGYLTEAFF
TGTGCCAGCAGCCGAGGTTACCTCACTGAAGCTTTCTTT
>TRBV6-5|14|TRBD1|TRBJ1-5|NA
CASRTGGGGQPQHF
TGTGCCAGCAGAACAGGGGGGGGAGGCCAGCCCCAGCATTTT
>TRBV24-1|14|NA|TRBJ1-2|NA
CATSDLPTGDGYTF
TGTGCCACCAGTGATTTGCCCACCGGGGATGGCTACACCTTC
>TRBV18|15|TRBD1|TRBJ1-5|NA
CASSPDGTENQPQHF
TGTGCCAGCTCACCAGACGGGACAGAAAATCAGCCCCAGCATTTT
>TRBV28|13|NA|TRBJ1-1|NA
CASSHHLNTEAFF
TGTGCCAGCAGCCACCACCTGAACACTGAAGCTTTCTTT
>TRBV27|14|NA|TRBJ1-2|NA
CASSLKQGSYGYTF
TGTGCCAGCAGTTTAAAGCAGGGGTCGTATGGCTACACCTTC
>TRBV13|14|NA|TRBJ2-5|NA
CASSYRAEGETQYF
TGTGCCAGCAGCTATCGGGCGGAGGGAGAGACCCAGTACTTC
>TRBV9|11|NA|TRBJ2-1|NA
CASSLFDEQFF
TGTGCCAGCAGCTTGTTTGATGAGCAGTTCTTC
>TRBV6-5|13|TRBD1|TRBJ1-2|NA
CASRGQGNYGYTF
TGTGCCAGCAGGGGACAGGGAAACTATGGCTACACCTTC
>TRBV7-9|16|TRBD1|TRBJ1-4|NA
CASSSWTGGINEKLFF
TGTGCCAGCAGCTCCTGGACAGGGGGCATTAATGAAAAACTGTTTTTT
>TRBV5-1|15|TRBD1|TRBJ1-1|NA
CASSLGGGRDTEAFF
TGCGCCAGCAGCTTAGGAGGGGGCCGGGACACTGAAGCTTTCTTT
>TRBV11-1|16|TRBD2|TRBJ2-1|NA
CASSPKSGRAHNEQFF
TGTGCCAGCAGCCCTAAGAGCGGGAGGGCCCACAATGAGCAGTTCTTC
>TRBV7-9|18|TRBD2|TRBJ2-7|NA
CASQPWTSGSRNIGEQYF
TGTGCCTCCCAGCCCTGGACTAGCGGGAGTAGAAATATAGGGGAGCAGTACTTC
>TRBV28|14|TRBD1|TRBJ1-2|NA
CASSEKRTGYGYTF
TGTGCCAGCAGTGAAAAAAGGACAGGCTATGGCTACACCTTC
>TRBV10-2|15|NA|TRBJ2-5|few
CASSESVESQETQYF
TGCGCCAGCAGTGAGTCGGTCGAATCCCAAGAGACCCAGTACTTC
>TRBV19|15|TRBD2|TRBJ2-7|once
CASSIWESGRYEQYF
TGTGCCAGTAGTATTTGGGAATCCGGGAGGTACGAGCAGTACTTC
>TRBV11-2|18|NA|TRBJ2-6|NA
CASSTYRVSHSGANVLTF
TGTGCCAGCAGCACCTACAGGGTATCCCACTCTGGGGCCAACGTCCTGACTTTC
>TRBV15|14|NA|TRBJ1-6|NA
CATSRDTDNSPLHF
TGTGCCACCAGCAGAGATACTGATAATTCACCCCTCCACTTT
>TRBV28|14|NA|TRBJ1-1|NA
CAIRWGDRNTEAFF
TGTGCCATAAGGTGGGGCGATCGGAACACTGAAGCTTTCTTT
>TRBV14|14|NA|TRBJ2-7|NA
CASSQEGPRSEQYF
TGTGCCAGCAGCCAAGAAGGACCCCGGAGCGAGCAGTACTTC
>TRBV14|18|NA|TRBJ2-1|once
CASSQLTSRGGSYNEQFF
TGTGCCAGCAGCCAGCTCACTAGCCGAGGGGGTTCCTACAATGAGCAGTTCTTC
>TRBV5-6|15|NA|TRBJ2-2|NA
CASSLQGAATGELFF
TGTGCCAGCAGCTTGCAGGGAGCGGCCACCGGGGAGCTGTTTTTT
>TRBV29-1|13|TRBD1|TRBJ2-7|NA
CSVATGPVYEQYF
TGCAGCGTTGCGACAGGGCCCGTCTACGAGCAGTACTTC
>TRBV11-2|15|NA|TRBJ1-1|NA
CASSLGDIRGAEAFF
TGTGCCAGCAGCTTAGGGGATATTCGAGGGGCTGAAGCTTTCTTT
>TRBV6-1|14|NA|TRBJ1-4|NA
CASSEQGLAEKLFF
TGTGCCAGCAGTGAACAAGGGCTCGCAGAAAAACTGTTTTTT
>TRBV28|17|TRBD1|TRBJ1-5|once
CASSSPWNRGRSQPQHF
TGTGCCAGCAGTTCTCCCTGGAACAGGGGGCGTTCTCAGCCCCAGCATTTT
>TRBV18|17|NA|TRBJ2-1|NA
CASSITTGGTSYNEQFF
TGTGCCAGCTCAATAACTACCGGGGGCACCTCCTACAATGAGCAGTTCTTC
>TRBV18|13|NA|TRBJ2-5|NA
CASSPRGQETQYF
TGTGCCAGCTCACCAAGAGGCCAAGAGACCCAGTACTTC
>TRBV11-3|14|NA|TRBJ2-7|few
CASSLRTGNYEQYF
TGTGCCAGCAGCCTTCGGACGGGAAACTACGAGCAGTACTTC
>TRBV30|13|NA|TRBJ1-1|NA
CAWSHGLNTEAFF
TGTGCCTGGAGTCACGGATTAAACACTGAAGCTTTCTTT
>TRBV6-5|14|NA|TRBJ2-3|NA
CASSYGRESDTQYF
TGTGCCAGCAGTTACGGTAGAGAGTCAGATACGCAGTATTTT
>TRBV9|16|NA|TRBJ2-3|NA
CASSPIGGQRLDTQYF
TGTGCCAGCAGCCCCATAGGAGGGCAGCGGTTGGATACGCAGTATTTT
>TRBV4-2|15|TRBD1|TRBJ2-3|few
CASSQTGASTDTQYF
TGTGCCAGCAGCCAGACAGGGGCCAGCACAGATACGCAGTATTTT
>TRBV3-1/TRBV3-2|11|NA|TRBJ2-7|NA
CASSQGYEQYF
TGTGCCAGCAGCCAAGGGTACGAGCAGTACTTC
>TRBV7-8|16|TRBD1|TRBJ1-5|NA
CASSLADRGTNQPQHF
TGTGCCAGCAGCTTAGCGGACAGGGGCACCAATCAGCCCCAGCATTTT
>TRBV13|15|NA|TRBJ2-7|NA
CASSRSRGIPYEQYF
TGTGCCAGCAGCCGCTCTAGGGGCATCCCCTACGAGCAGTACTTC